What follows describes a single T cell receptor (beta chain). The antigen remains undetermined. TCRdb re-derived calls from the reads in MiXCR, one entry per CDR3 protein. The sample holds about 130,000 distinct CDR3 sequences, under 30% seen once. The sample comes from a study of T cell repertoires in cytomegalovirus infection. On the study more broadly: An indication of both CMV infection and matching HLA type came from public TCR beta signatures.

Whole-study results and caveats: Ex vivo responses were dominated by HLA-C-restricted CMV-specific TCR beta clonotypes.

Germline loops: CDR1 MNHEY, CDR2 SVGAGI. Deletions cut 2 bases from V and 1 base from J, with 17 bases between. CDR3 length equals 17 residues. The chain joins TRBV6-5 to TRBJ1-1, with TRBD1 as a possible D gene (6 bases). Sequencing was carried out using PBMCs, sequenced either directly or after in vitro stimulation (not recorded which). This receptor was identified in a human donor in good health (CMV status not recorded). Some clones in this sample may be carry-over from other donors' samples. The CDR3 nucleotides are TGTGCCAGCAGTTACCTGGCTGTGGGGGGCGCGAACACTGAAGCTTTCTTT. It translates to CASSYLAVGGANTEAFF.